Listed below are T cell receptor beta chains from one sample, sequenced in a study of early T cells in non-severe SARS-CoV-2 infection. TCRdb passed the 5' RACE reads through MiXCR, listing each CDR3 protein once. The sample includes about 50,000 distinct CDR3 sequences, about 13% of them seen just once. Sequencing was done on a sample of whole blood. These receptors all stem from an adult who was a healthcare worker with PCR-confirmed SARS-CoV-2 infection or an uninfected control (not recorded which). Both conserved end residues are trimmed from each CDR3. The order of the fields is V gene, J gene, CDR3 protein.

V gene: TRBV7-8; J gene: TRBJ2-3; CDR3 protein: ASSLVEARY
V gene: TRBV6-5; J gene: TRBJ1-2; CDR3 protein: ASTQGWDGYT
V gene: TRBV28; J gene: TRBJ2-3; CDR3 protein: ASSFPTGGDLSTDTQY
V gene: TRBV6-1; J gene: TRBJ1-1; CDR3 protein: ASSETWTHRVTEAF
V gene: TRBV9; J gene: TRBJ2-3; CDR3 protein: ASSPTTGGYTDTQY
V gene: TRBV20-1; J gene: TRBJ1-3; CDR3 protein: SARVRGSGNTIY
V gene: TRBV29-1; J gene: TRBJ2-1; CDR3 protein: SVEFAGAPRDEQF
V gene: TRBV21-1; J gene: TRBJ1-2; CDR3 protein: ASSKVELRGYT
V gene: TRBV27; J gene: TRBJ2-7; CDR3 protein: ASSDSLRMGYEQY
V gene: TRBV29-1; J gene: TRBJ1-2; CDR3 protein: SVEYRNYGYT
V gene: TRBV2; J gene: TRBJ1-1; CDR3 protein: ASTGAEAF
V gene: TRBV15; J gene: TRBJ2-7; CDR3 protein: ATSRDVAYEQY
V gene: TRBV20-1; J gene: TRBJ2-5; CDR3 protein: SARLIPGPQETQY
V gene: TRBV5-6; J gene: TRBJ1-5; CDR3 protein: ASSLWAGNQPQH
V gene: TRBV9; J gene: TRBJ1-1; CDR3 protein: ASSVAGAHTEAF
V gene: TRBV15; J gene: TRBJ2-1; CDR3 protein: ATSRDRKSSYNEQF
V gene: TRBV2; J gene: TRBJ2-3; CDR3 protein: ASSEGLAGRGDTQY
V gene: TRBV14; J gene: TRBJ2-4; CDR3 protein: ASSHKVLGKNIQY
V gene: TRBV29-1; J gene: TRBJ1-1; CDR3 protein: SVTFPEAF
V gene: TRBV27; J gene: TRBJ2-2; CDR3 protein: ASSSPPGELF
V gene: TRBV30; J gene: TRBJ2-3; CDR3 protein: AWSPPGLAGTTDTQY
V gene: TRBV2; J gene: TRBJ1-1; CDR3 protein: ASRGWGLNTEAF
V gene: TRBV21-1; J gene: TRBJ1-1; CDR3 protein: ASVHPTGGKYTEAF
V gene: TRBV2; J gene: TRBJ2-1; CDR3 protein: ASSYSSARGNEQF
V gene: TRBV5-4; J gene: TRBJ2-3; CDR3 protein: ASSLAAGGRGTDTQY
V gene: TRBV5-8; J gene: TRBJ1-3; CDR3 protein: ASSLADSVSGNTIY
V gene: TRBV18; J gene: TRBJ1-4; CDR3 protein: ASSWTGRGTNEKLF